This T cell receptor (beta chain) is drawn from a study of T cells in women clearing cervical HPV infection. Data came from immunoSEQ multiplex PCR; TCRdb stores just in-frame clones and leaves some out. The specimen's table records approximately 31,000 clones. Comments on this clone: The read falls 3 residues short of the CDR3 end, and the missing part is taken from the germline J gene.

Germline V lookup: CDR1 SGHDN, CDR2 FVKESK. With 1 base removed from V and 3 bases from J, the gap between germline ends came to 13 bases. The CDR3 has 15 residues. HPV was found by MY09/MY11 PCR and dot-blot genotyping. This TCR was recovered from a woman between 18 and 69 years old with a cervical HPV16 infection that either progressed to CIN3+ or cleared (not recorded which). The chain has TRBV14 and TRBJ2-7; possibly TRBD2 for D (5 bases). The sequencing input was blood buffy coat. The CDR3 bases that were read are TGTGCCAGCAGCCAAGGACGCCGGGGAAACTACGAG. Translation gives CASSQGRRGNYE. The full-length CDR3 reads as CASSQGRRGNYEQYF.